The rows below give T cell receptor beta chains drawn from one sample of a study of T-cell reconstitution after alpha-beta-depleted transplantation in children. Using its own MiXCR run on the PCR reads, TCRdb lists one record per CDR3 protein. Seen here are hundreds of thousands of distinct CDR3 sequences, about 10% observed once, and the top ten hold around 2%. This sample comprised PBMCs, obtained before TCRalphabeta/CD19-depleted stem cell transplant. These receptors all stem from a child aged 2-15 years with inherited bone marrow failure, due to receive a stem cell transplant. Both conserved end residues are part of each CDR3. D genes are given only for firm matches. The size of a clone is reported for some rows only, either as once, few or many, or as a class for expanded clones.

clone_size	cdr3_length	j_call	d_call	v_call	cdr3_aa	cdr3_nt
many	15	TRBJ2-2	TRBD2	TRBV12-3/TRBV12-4	CASSSWERESGELFF	TGTGCCAGCAGTTCTTGGGAGCGGGAGTCGGGGGAGCTGTTTTTT
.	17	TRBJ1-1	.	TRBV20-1	CSALIRSGARGTTEAFF	TGCAGTGCCCTGATCCGTAGTGGTGCTCGGGGGACAACCGAAGCTTTCTTT
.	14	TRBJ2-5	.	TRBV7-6	CASSPPDAQETQYF	TGTGCCAGCAGCCCCCCCGACGCCCAAGAGACCCAGTACTTC
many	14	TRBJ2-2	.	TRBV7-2	CASSLEGYTGELFF	TGTGCCAGCAGCTTAGAGGGGTACACCGGGGAGCTGTTTTTT
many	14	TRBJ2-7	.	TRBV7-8	CASSLREDSYEQYF	TGTGCCAGCAGCTTAAGGGAGGACTCCTACGAGCAGTACTTC
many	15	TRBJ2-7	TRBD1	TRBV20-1	CSARDLQGANPEQYF	TGCAGTGCTAGAGATTTACAGGGGGCGAATCCCGAGCAGTACTTC
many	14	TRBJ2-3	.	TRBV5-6	CASKTPLPADTQYF	TGTGCCAGCAAAACCCCCCTCCCGGCAGATACGCAGTATTTT
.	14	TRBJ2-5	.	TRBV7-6	CASSLVVFQETQYF	TGTGCCAGCAGCTTAGTGGTATTCCAAGAGACCCAGTACTTC
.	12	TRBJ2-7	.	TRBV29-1	CSVVLAHGEQYF	TGCAGCGTTGTTTTAGCTCACGGCGAGCAGTACTTC
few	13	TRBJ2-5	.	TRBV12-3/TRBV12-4	CASSFSQDGTQYF	TGTGCCAGCAGTTTTTCCCAGGATGGGACCCAGTACTTC
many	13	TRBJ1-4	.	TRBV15	CASQTGANEKLFF	TGTGCCTCTCAGACGGGAGCTAATGAAAAACTGTTTTTT
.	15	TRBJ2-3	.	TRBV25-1	CASSDAGRGTDTQYF	TGTGCCAGCAGTGATGCGGGACGGGGCACAGATACGCAGTATTTT
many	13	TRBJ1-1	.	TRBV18	CASSPRQEDEAFF	TGTGCCAGCTCCCCTCGACAGGAGGATGAAGCTTTCTTT
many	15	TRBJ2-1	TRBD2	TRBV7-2	CASSWASGSFGEQFF	TGTGCCAGCAGCTGGGCTAGCGGGAGTTTTGGTGAGCAGTTCTTC
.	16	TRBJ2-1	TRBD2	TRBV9	CASSGYSGRSYNEQFF	TGTGCCAGCAGCGGATATAGCGGGCGCTCCTACAATGAGCAGTTCTTC
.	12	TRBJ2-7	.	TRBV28	CASSFSGDEQYF	TGTGCCAGCAGTTTCTCGGGGGACGAGCAGTACTTC
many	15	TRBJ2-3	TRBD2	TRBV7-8	CASSLVAGGKDTQYF	TGTGCCAGCAGCTTAGTAGCGGGCGGAAAAGATACGCAGTATTTT
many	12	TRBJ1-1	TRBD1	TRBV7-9	CASSRTGSEAFF	TGTGCCAGCAGCCGGACAGGATCTGAAGCTTTCTTT
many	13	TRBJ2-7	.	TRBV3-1	CASSEDPGYEQYF	TGTGCCAGCAGCGAAGACCCCGGCTACGAGCAGTACTTC
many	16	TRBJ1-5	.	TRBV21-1	CASSKGGRGLSQPQHF	TGTGCCAGCAGCAAAGGAGGCAGGGGCCTAAGTCAGCCCCAGCATTTT
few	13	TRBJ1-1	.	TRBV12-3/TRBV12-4	CASSPRTATEAFF	TGTGCCAGCAGTCCAAGGACAGCCACTGAAGCTTTCTTT
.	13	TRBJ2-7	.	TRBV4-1	CASSQYPGYEQYF	TGCGCCAGCAGCCAATACCCCGGATACGAGCAGTACTTC
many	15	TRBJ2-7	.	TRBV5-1	CASSLDANRPYEQYF	TGCGCCAGCAGCTTGGACGCGAATCGACCTTACGAGCAGTACTTC
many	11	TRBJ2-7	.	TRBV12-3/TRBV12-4	CASGVGNEQYF	TGTGCCAGTGGGGTTGGGAACGAGCAGTACTTC
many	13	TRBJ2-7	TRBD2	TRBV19	CASSPGLSYEQYF	TGTGCCAGCAGTCCGGGACTATCCTACGAGCAGTACTTC
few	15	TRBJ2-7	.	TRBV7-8	CASSYSRGGINEQYF	TGTGCCAGCTCTTATTCGAGAGGGGGTATCAACGAGCAGTACTTC
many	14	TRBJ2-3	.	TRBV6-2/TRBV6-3	CASTPSGRSDTQYF	TGTGCCAGCACCCCATCCGGGAGATCAGATACGCAGTATTTT
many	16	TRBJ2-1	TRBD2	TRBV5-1	CASSLWTSGSINEQFF	TGCGCCAGCAGCCTCTGGACTAGCGGGAGTATCAATGAGCAGTTCTTC
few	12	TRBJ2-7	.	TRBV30	CAWSGLKSEQYF	TGTGCCTGGAGTGGCTTAAAATCCGAGCAGTACTTC
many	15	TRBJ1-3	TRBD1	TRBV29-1	CSVDGAGGQENTIYF	TGCAGCGTTGACGGGGCAGGGGGCCAAGAGAACACCATATATTTT
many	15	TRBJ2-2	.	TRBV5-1	CASSFTGSNTGELFF	TGCGCCAGCAGCTTCACAGGTTCGAACACCGGGGAGCTGTTTTTT
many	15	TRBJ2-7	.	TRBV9	CASSVGSAGVYEQYF	TGTGCCAGCAGCGTAGGTTCGGCCGGGGTTTACGAGCAGTACTTC
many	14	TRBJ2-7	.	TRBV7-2	CASSPRRAPYEQYF	TGTGCCAGCAGCCCCCGTAGGGCCCCCTACGAGCAGTACTTC
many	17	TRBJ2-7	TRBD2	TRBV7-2	CASSLAGSSGLSYEQYF	TGTGCCAGCAGCTTAGCGGGAAGTAGCGGGTTATCCTACGAGCAGTACTTC
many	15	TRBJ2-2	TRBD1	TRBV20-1	CSASPGTGDTGELFF	TGCAGTGCTTCCCCCGGGACAGGGGACACCGGGGAGCTGTTTTTT
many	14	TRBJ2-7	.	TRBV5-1	CASSLVRSSYEQYF	TGCGCCAGCAGCTTGGTCAGGTCATCCTACGAGCAGTACTTC
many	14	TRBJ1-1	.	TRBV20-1	CSATKVGRDTEAFF	TGCAGTGCTACCAAGGTGGGGAGGGACACTGAAGCTTTCTTT
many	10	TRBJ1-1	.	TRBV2	CAGNRDEAFF	TGTGCCGGAAACAGAGATGAAGCTTTCTTT
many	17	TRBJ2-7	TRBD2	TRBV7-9	CASSETTGSGSSYEQYF	TGTGCCAGCAGCGAAACCACCGGGAGCGGGAGTTCCTACGAGCAGTACTTC
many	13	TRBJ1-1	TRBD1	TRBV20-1	CSASWTGRPEAFF	TGCAGTGCTAGCTGGACAGGGAGGCCTGAAGCTTTCTTT
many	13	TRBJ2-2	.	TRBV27	CASSFEMAGELFF	TGTGCCAGCAGTTTTGAGATGGCCGGGGAGCTGTTTTTT
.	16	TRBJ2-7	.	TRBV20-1	CSARDGKRDLVLRQYF	TGCAGTGCTAGAGATGGTAAACGGGACCTCGTCCTGAGGCAGTACTTC
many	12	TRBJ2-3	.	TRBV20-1	CTVRVSTDTQYF	TGCACCGTAAGGGTTAGCACAGATACGCAGTATTTT
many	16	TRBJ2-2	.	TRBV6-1	CASSTWDSRGTGELFF	TGTGCCAGCAGTACCTGGGACTCCCGGGGCACCGGGGAGCTGTTTTTT
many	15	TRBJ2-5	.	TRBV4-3	CASSQDFRAGETQYF	TGCGCCAGCAGCCAAGATTTCAGGGCGGGGGAGACCCAGTACTTC
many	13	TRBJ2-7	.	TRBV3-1	CASSQDLFGEKYF	TGTGCCAGCAGCCAAGATCTTTTCGGGGAGAAGTACTTC
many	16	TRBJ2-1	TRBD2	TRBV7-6	CASSLVASGSYNEQFF	TGTGCCAGCAGCTTAGTGGCTAGCGGGAGTTACAATGAGCAGTTCTTC
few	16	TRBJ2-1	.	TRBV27	CASSLSMRSSYNEQFF	TGTGCCAGCAGTTTATCGATGAGATCCTCCTACAATGAGCAGTTCTTC
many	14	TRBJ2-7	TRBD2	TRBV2	CASSPQSGSYEQYF	TGTGCCAGCAGCCCCCAGAGCGGGAGCTACGAGCAGTACTTC
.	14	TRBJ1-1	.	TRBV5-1	CASKGAGLNTEAFF	TGCGCCAGCAAAGGAGCCGGGTTGAACACTGAAGCTTTCTTT
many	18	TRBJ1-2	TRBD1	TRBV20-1	CSALADSGTGTGRHGYTF	TGCAGTGCACTAGCAGACTCCGGGACAGGGACCGGGCGGCATGGCTACACCTTC
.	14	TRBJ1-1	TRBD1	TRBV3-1	CASSQRDSDTEAFF	TGTGCCAGCAGCCAACGGGACAGTGACACTGAAGCTTTCTTT
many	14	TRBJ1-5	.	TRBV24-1	CATSAGLVNQPQHF	TGTGCCACCAGTGCAGGGCTTGTCAATCAGCCCCAGCATTTT
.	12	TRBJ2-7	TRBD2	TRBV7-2	CASSFGLAEQYF	TGTGCCAGCAGCTTCGGACTAGCCGAGCAGTACTTC